The 21 T cell receptor beta chains presented below share a single source sample, sequenced in a study of T cell repertoires in cytomegalovirus infection. Each CDR3 protein gets one entry after TCRdb re-called the reads with MiXCR. Seen here are about 600,000 distinct CDR3 sequences, more than 20% observed once, and the top ten hold roughly 8%. Sequencing was carried out using CD8+ T cells from PBMCs. These receptors all stem from a human donor in good health (CMV status not recorded). Some clones in this sample may be carry-over from other donors' samples.

This chain connects TRBV28 to TRBJ2-5; perhaps TRBD1 as D (5 bases). With 6 bases removed from V and 5 bases from J, the gap between germline ends came to 16 bases. The CDR3 loop spans 14 amino acids. Germline CDR1 is MDHEN and CDR2 is SYDVKM. The CDR3 DNA is TGTGCCAGCAGCCGAATAGGGGCGGAGGAGACCCAGTACTTC. It codes for CASSRIGAEETQYF.

This clonotype was counted at least ten times. The V gene is TRBV2, the J gene TRBJ1-4; D is uncertain. Germline lookup yields CDR1 SNHLY and CDR2 FYNNEI. The length of the CDR3 is 15 residues. The germline V and J ends were trimmed by 0 bases and 8 bases, with 13 bases remaining between them. The CDR3 nucleotides read TGTGCCAGCAGTGAAGCGCAAATACTAAGGGAAAAACTGTTTTTT. It specifies CASSEAQILREKLFF. The entire variable domain, with the rest obtained from reference TRBV2 and TRBJ1-4, is as follows: EPEVTQTPSHQVTQMGQEVILRCVPISNHLYFYWYRQILGQKVEFLVSFYNNEISEKSEIFDDQFSVERPDGSNFTLKIRSTKLEDSAMYFCASSEAQILREKLFFGSGTQLSVL.

This clonotype was counted only a few times. The V call is TRBV7-9, the J call TRBJ2-7, with D possibly TRBD2 on 5 matching bases. Germline lookup yields CDR1 SEHNR and CDR2 FQNEAQ (reference sequence). V lost 0 bases and J 5 bases, leaving 17 bases between the germline ends. This CDR3 has 16 amino acids. The DNA for the CDR3 is TGTGCCAGCAGCTTAGCGCGTGGACTCTTGGAGCACGAGCAGTACTTC. Amino acids: CASSLARGLLEHEQYF.

The rearrangement links TRBV20-1 to TRBJ2-3; 7 nucleotides align to TRBD1. V lost 3 bases and J lost 1; bases outside the gene matches: 16. Germline lookup yields CDR1 DFQATT and CDR2 SNEGSKA (reference sequence). This CDR3 is built from 18 residues. The CDR3 sequence is CSASHSGQQRTRTDTQYF. The DNA for the CDR3 is TGCAGTGCTAGTCATTCGGGACAGCAGAGAACCCGCACAGATACGCAGTATTTT.

V gene TRBV14 combines with J gene TRBJ2-3; 8 bases fit TRBD1. This CDR3 has 15 residues. Germline V CDR1 and CDR2: SGHDN, FVKESK. After removal of 4 bases from V and 0 bases from J, the junction contained 3 bases not matched to a gene. CDR3 sequence (DNA): TGTGCCAGCAGCCTCAGGGGGCACAGCACAGATACGCAGTATTTT. It encodes CASSLRGHSTDTQYF.

About this clonotype itself: An end of the junction does not agree with germline; a read error may underlie this. This chain joins TRBV6-5 and TRBJ1-1; the D is unclear. This CDR3 region has 15 residues. Looked up from germline, CDR1 is MNHEY and CDR2 is SVGAGI. CDR3 coding DNA: TGTGCCAACAGTGACGGCCGCTCCGGTGGCACTGAAGCTTTCTTT. This sequence encodes CANSDGRSGGTEAFF.

Details on this clonotype: Sequence at one end of the junction differs from germline and may be a read error. The chain recombines TRBV7-8 with TRBJ1-1; D perhaps matches TRBD1 (5 bases). CDR1 SGHVS and CDR2 FQNEAQ come from the germline V gene. The CDR3 covers 13 residues. The CDR3 is CTSSLSGTGAAFF. DNA of the CDR3: TGTACCAGCAGCTTAAGTGGGACCGGAGCCGCTTTCTTT.

This clonotype was counted once. The chain is built from TRBV6-6 and TRBJ2-7; weak D call: TRBD2 (5 bases). The CDR3 totals 13 residues. CDR1 and CDR2 from the germline V gene are MNHNY and SVGAGI (reference sequence). Trimming removed 5 bases at V and 6 bases at J, with 14 bases between. The CDR3 here is CASSPGVRFEQYV. CDR3 coding DNA: TGTGCCAGCAGTCCCGGGGTCCGATTCGAGCAGTACGTC.

This clonotype was counted a few times. The V and J genes are TRBV7-6 and TRBJ1-2; D ambiguous. V was cut by 5 bases and J by 6 bases, with 16 bases left in between. The CDR3 extends over 14 amino acids. Germline V gene lookup returns CDR1 SGHVS and CDR2 FNYEAQ. CDR3: CASSAGSETDGYTF. The CDR3 coding sequence is TGTGCCAGCAGCGCCGGGTCTGAGACGGATGGCTACACCTTC.

In DNA, the CDR3 is TGTGCCATCAGTGTAGCGGGGCCGAAACCTGACAATGAGCAGTTCTTC. Its protein is CAISVAGPKPDNEQFF. This chain joins TRBV10-3 and TRBJ2-1; 8 bases line up with TRBD2. The CDR3 sequence is 16 residues long. Looked up from germline, CDR1 is ENHRY and CDR2 is SYGVKD. With 4 bases clipped from V and 5 bases from J, the junction kept 10 bases outside the gene matches.

This clonotype was counted many times. J is TRBJ1-1 and V is TRBV7-8; TRBD1 aligns across 11 bases. CDR3 size: 15 residues. The V gene's germline CDR1 is SGHVS and CDR2 FQNEAQ. V lost 6 bases and J lost 4; bases outside the gene matches: 7. Written as DNA, the CDR3 is TGTGCCAGCAGATGGACAGGGGGCGCGGGCACTGAAGCTTTCTTT. It translates to CASRWTGGAGTEAFF. Based on the CDR3 plus reference TRBV7-8 and TRBJ1-1, the full variable domain is GAGVSQSPRYKVAKRGQDVALRCDPISGHVSLFWYQQALGQGPEFLTYFQNEAQLDKSGLPSDRFFAERPEGSVSTLKIQRTQQEDSAVYLCASRWTGGAGTEAFFGQGTRLTVV.

This clonotype was found many times. CDR3 DNA sequence: TGTGCCAGCAGCTTAGTAGGCGGGGGGGCGCGGCACGAGCAGTACGTC. Translated: CASSLVGGGARHEQYV. This sequence joins TRBV7-2 and TRBJ2-7; 9 positions match TRBD2. This CDR3 is built from 16 residues. Germline values: CDR1 SGHTA, CDR2 FQGNSA. Unmatched junction bases numbered 9, after V lost 1 base and J lost 5 bases.

Regarding this clonotype: A much larger clone sits a single nucleotide away, making a read error possible. The rearrangement uses TRBV6-5 and TRBJ2-1; D gene unclear. The CDR3 runs to 15 residues. In germline, CDR1 is MNHEY, CDR2 SVGAGI. CDR3 sequence: CANSYSSDSYNEQFF. As DNA, the CDR3 is TGTGCCAACAGTTACTCCAGTGACTCCTACAATGAGCAGTTCTTC.

Here the CDR3 DNA reads TGTGCCACCAGCATTGGACAGGGGGCCTACAATGAGCAGTTCTTC. Its translation: CATSIGQGAYNEQFF. The chain joins TRBV15 to TRBJ2-1; 10 nucleotides match TRBD1. Trimming removed 4 bases from V and 2 bases from J; junction bases left unmatched: 2. In germline, CDR1 is LNHNV, CDR2 YYDKDF (reference sequence). The CDR3 covers 15 residues. Full variable domain (remainder filled in from reference TRBV15 and TRBJ2-1): DAMVIQNPRYQVTQFGKPVTLSCSQTLNHNVMYWYQQKSSQAPKLLFHYYDKDFNNEADTPDNFQSRRPNTSFCFLDIRSPGLGDTAMYLCATSIGQGAYNEQFFGPGTRLTVL.

J is TRBJ2-3 and V is TRBV20-1, with a tentative D call TRBD1 (6 bases). This CDR3 has 15 amino acids. The germline V gene encodes CDR1 DFQATT and CDR2 SNEGSKA (reference sequence). V lost 4 bases, J lost 4 bases, and 18 bases lay in between. CDR3 in amino acids: CSAIAYRESPDTQYF. The CDR3 region has the DNA TGCAGTGCTATAGCATACAGGGAGAGTCCAGATACGCAGTATTTT.

This sequence joins TRBV14 and TRBJ1-4, with 7 positions matching TRBD1. There are 15 residues in the CDR3. V dropped 6 bases and J dropped 8; count of bases not matched to a gene: 12. CDR1 is SGHDN and CDR2 is FVKESK in the germline V gene. CDR3 sequence: CASSPQGGVFEKLFF. CDR3 DNA: TGTGCCAGCAGTCCTCAGGGGGGTGTATTCGAAAAACTGTTTTTT.

This clonotype has ten or more counts. The chain links TRBV11-2 to TRBJ2-7, with TRBD1 matching over 8 bases. Per the germline V gene, CDR1 is SGHAT and CDR2 is FQNNGV. V was clipped by 0 bases and J by 3 bases; unmatched bases: 7. The CDR3 loop spans 16 amino acids. In DNA, the CDR3 is TGTGCCAGCAGCTTAGACACAGGGACAGGTCGCTACGAGCAGTACGTC. It codes for CASSLDTGTGRYEQYV.

In its sample, this clonotype was seen a few times. The rearrangement links TRBV28 to TRBJ1-5, with no clear D. Germline CDR1 and CDR2: MDHEN and SYDVKM. CDR3 length: 14 residues. The V end lost 7 bases, the J end lost 1 base, and 11 bases lay between the germline ends. For the CDR3, the DNA is TGTGCCAGCACCCCGTGGCAGAGCAATCAGCCCCAGCATTTT. Protein product: CASTPWQSNQPQHF.

This clonotype was seen more than once but under ten times. The J gene is TRBJ1-2, the V gene TRBV19; no clear D. V lost 3 bases and J 4 bases, leaving 15 bases between the germline ends. The CDR3 runs to 15 residues. Germline V gene data show CDR1 as LNHDA and CDR2 as SQIVND (reference sequence). CDR3 nucleotide sequence: TGTGCCAGTAGTATCTTCCTGGGAATCGGCTATGGCTACACCTTC. As protein: CASSIFLGIGYGYTF.

Ten or more counts support this clonotype. The chain couples TRBV7-2 to TRBJ2-5; 10 nucleotides agree with TRBD1. Unmatched junction bases numbered 9, after V lost 6 bases and J lost 2 bases. The CDR3 spans 16 residues. Germline V gives CDR1 SGHTA, CDR2 FQGNSA. The CDR3 here is CASSLRTGGGQETQYF. CDR3 nucleotides: TGTGCCAGCAGTCTTCGGACAGGGGGGGGGCAAGAGACCCAGTACTTC.

The chain carries TRBV10-3 and TRBJ1-1; 7 positions agree with TRBD1. V lost 5 bases, J lost 1 base, and 4 bases stayed unmatched. CDR3 length: 14 residues. Germline V gene data show CDR1 as ENHRY and CDR2 as SYGVKD. The CDR3 region has the DNA TGTGCCATCAGTACCGACAGGGAGAACACTGAAGCTTTCTTT. It specifies CAISTDRENTEAFF.